The 2 T cell receptor beta chains listed next were all sequenced from one sample in a study of OX40 agonist ivuxolimab in advanced cancers. Produced via immunoSEQ multiplex PCR; TCRdb's table is partial and in-frame only. The repertoire consists of about 70,000 clones, with 85% to 90% occurring once and the leading ten covering roughly 3%. The sequencing here drew on CD4+ or CD8+ T cells sorted from blood, taken in a trial of the OX40 agonist ivuxolimab. Source of these receptors: an adult with an advanced solid tumor such as melanoma, head and neck, liver or kidney cancer.

The V and J genes are TRBV4-2 and TRBJ2-7, with 10 bases identical to TRBD1. V dropped 0 bases and J dropped 2; count of bases not matched to a gene: 7. Germline CDR1 LGHNA, CDR2 YNFKEQ. The CDR3 covers 17 residues. The CDR3 loop reads CASSQDLGQGPTYEQYF. The CDR3 DNA reads TGTGCCAGCAGCCAAGATTTGGGACAGGGGCCTACCTACGAGCAGTACTTC.

This rearrangement joins TRBV7-2 to TRBJ2-7; D is unresolved. Trimming pared 6 bases from V and 2 bases from J, leaving 11 bases between. This CDR3 region has 13 residues. The V gene's germline CDR1 is SGHTA and CDR2 FQGNSA. The CDR3 region is CASRRQGTYEQYF. The CDR3 coding sequence is TGTGCCAGCAGGCGACAAGGGACCTACGAGCAGTACTTC.